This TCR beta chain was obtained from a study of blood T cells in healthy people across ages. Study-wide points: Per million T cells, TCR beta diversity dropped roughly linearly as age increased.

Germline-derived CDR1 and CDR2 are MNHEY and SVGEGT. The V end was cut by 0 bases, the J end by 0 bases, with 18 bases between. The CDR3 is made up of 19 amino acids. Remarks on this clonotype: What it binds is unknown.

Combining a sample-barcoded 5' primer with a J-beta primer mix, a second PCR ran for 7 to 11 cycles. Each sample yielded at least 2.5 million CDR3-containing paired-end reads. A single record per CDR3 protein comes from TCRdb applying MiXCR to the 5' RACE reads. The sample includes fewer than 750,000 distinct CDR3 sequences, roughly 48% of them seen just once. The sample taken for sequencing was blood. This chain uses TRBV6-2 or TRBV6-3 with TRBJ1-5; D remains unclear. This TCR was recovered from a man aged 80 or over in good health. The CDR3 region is CASSYSTADDPYSNQPQHF. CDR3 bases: TGTGCCAGCAGTTACTCGACGGCAGACGACCCTTATAGCAATCAGCCCCAGCATTTT.